This entry lists 21 T cell receptor beta chains sequenced from one sample in a study of T cell repertoires in cytomegalovirus infection. Via MiXCR, TCRdb re-called the reads, giving one row per CDR3 protein. The profile covers about 200,000 distinct CDR3 sequences, with 7.5% to 10% appearing a single time and about 4.6% taken by the ten largest. The sequencing input was PBMCs. Receptor source: a human donor in good health (CMV status not recorded). Some clones in this sample may be carry-over from other donors' samples.

This clonotype was recorded at least ten times. J is TRBJ2-7 and V is TRBV28; no reliable D call. Germline CDR1 and CDR2: MDHEN and SYDVKM. The CDR3 is made up of 14 amino acids. V was cut by 5 bases and J by 4 bases, with 15 bases left in between. The CDR3 protein is CASSPSTEAYEQYF. DNA of the CDR3: TGTGCCAGCAGTCCTAGTACAGAGGCATACGAGCAGTACTTC.

The CDR3 coding sequence is TGCAGCGTTGGGGTTACCTCGAGCTCCTACGAGCAGTACTTC. Translating it yields CSVGVTSSSYEQYF. The chain combines TRBV29-1 with TRBJ2-7; D ambiguous. V was clipped by 4 bases and J by 0 bases, with 13 bases between them. The CDR3 extends over 14 amino acids. Per the germline V gene, CDR1 is SQVTM and CDR2 is ANQGSEA.

This clonotype was counted at least ten times. The rearrangement uses TRBV12-3 or TRBV12-4 and TRBJ2-5; D may be TRBD2 (7 bases). Trimming cost V 7 bases and J 5 bases, with 17 bases left between them. The CDR3 consists of 14 residues. CDR3 amino acids: CASTTRGAGETQYF. CDR3 nucleotide sequence: TGTGCCAGCACCACCCGGGGGGCCGGGGAGACCCAGTACTTC.

In its sample, this clonotype was seen many times. V usage is TRBV11-2 and J usage is TRBJ2-2; maybe TRBD2 (5 bases). The germline V gene encodes CDR1 SGHAT and CDR2 FQNNGV. Trimming removed 0 bases at V and 4 bases at J, with 9 bases between. CDR3 size: 15 residues. The CDR3 nucleotides are TGTGCCAGCAGCTTAGATCTACGGGGCACCGGGGAGCTGTTTTTT. Protein sequence: CASSLDLRGTGELFF.

This clonotype occurred a few times. The rearrangement uses TRBV5-4 and TRBJ2-3; 11 bases align to TRBD2. Germline assignment: CDR1 SGHNT and CDR2 YYREEE (reference sequence). Losses at the gene ends were 4 bases for V and 5 bases for J; bases not matched to a gene: 15. The CDR3 covers 18 residues. The CDR3 region has the DNA TGTGCCAGCAGCGCCACTAGCGGGGGTCCAAACCAGGGAGATACGCAGTATTTT. Translating it yields CASSATSGGPNQGDTQYF.

This clonotype was detected a few times. The chain joins TRBV29-1 to TRBJ2-3; 10 bases map to TRBD1. With V trimmed by 6 bases and J by 3 bases, 3 bases remained unmatched. The CDR3 length is 13 residues. The germline CDR1 and CDR2 sequences are SQVTM and ANQGSEA. The DNA for the CDR3 is TGCAGCGTGGGACAGGGGCAAACAGATACGCAGTATTTT. Translated: CSVGQGQTDTQYF.

In its sample, this clonotype was seen many times. V is TRBV6-6 and J is TRBJ2-5; possible D gene TRBD1, 5 bases. V lost 6 bases and J lost 9, with 23 bases in between. The CDR3 spans 15 residues. Germline CDR1 and CDR2: MNHNY and SVGAGI (reference sequence). The CDR3 is CASSRAGPEETPQYF. In nucleotides, the CDR3 is TGTGCCAGCAGCAGGGCCGGGCCTGAAGAGACGCCCCAGTACTTC.

As for this clonotype: One junction end disagrees with the germline gene, perhaps due to a read error. The chain combines TRBV15 with TRBJ2-3; TRBD1 matches at 7 bases. Germline CDR1 and CDR2: LNHNV and YYDKDF (reference sequence). The CDR3 totals 13 residues. CDR3 DNA sequence: TGTGCCACCAGCGGACGAACAGGGGACACGCAGTGTTTT. As protein: CATSGRTGDTQCF.

This clonotype was observed at least ten times. This chain uses TRBV7-2 with TRBJ2-2; TRBD2 matches at 14 bases. J lost 5 bases, V lost 3 bases, and 2 bases had no gene match. The CDR3 is 16 residues long. In germline, CDR1 is SGHTA, CDR2 FQGNSA. The CDR3 DNA sequence: TGTGCCAGCAGCTTGGGACTAGCGGGAGAAACCGGGGAGCTGTTTTTT. This sequence encodes CASSLGLAGETGELFF.

Note on this clonotype: A much larger clonotype is one base distant, so this may be a read error. The chain carries TRBV6-2 or TRBV6-3 and TRBJ2-3; maybe TRBD2 (5 bases). Per germline, CDR1 MNHEY and CDR2 SVGEGT. The CDR3 contains 16 residues. The V and J ends lost 7 bases and 2 bases respectively, with 19 bases between them. CDR3 region: CASTPREKRYTDTQYF. In nucleotides, the CDR3 is TGTGCCAGCACCCCGAGGGAAAAACGTTACACAGATACGCAGTATTTT.

This clonotype occurred many times. This chain uses TRBV11-3 with TRBJ2-3, with D unresolved. CDR1 is SGHNT and CDR2 is YENEEA in the germline V gene. The CDR3 has 14 amino acids. Trimming took off 5 bases at V and 2 bases at J, with 11 bases between the two ends. The CDR3: CASSKTRDTDTQYF. Written as DNA, the CDR3 is TGTGCCAGCAGCAAAACGAGAGACACAGATACGCAGTATTTT.

At least ten counts were recorded for this clonotype. This chain uses TRBV12-3 or TRBV12-4 with TRBJ1-1, with 8 bases identical to TRBD1. V lost 3 bases and J lost 10; bases outside the gene matches: 7. The CDR3 covers 13 residues. This CDR3 is CASSFGQGGRAFF. The CDR3 DNA follows: TGTGCCAGCAGTTTTGGACAGGGAGGAAGAGCTTTCTTT.

This clonotype was detected ten times or more. V and J are TRBV6-1 and TRBJ1-5, with 8 bases that match TRBD1. The germline V gene encodes CDR1 MNHNS and CDR2 SASEGT. CDR3 size: 14 residues. The V segment lost 4 bases and the J segment 5 bases; nucleotides outside the gene matches: 4. CDR3: CASSVTGEDQPQHF. CDR3 DNA sequence: TGTGCCAGCAGTGTGACAGGGGAGGATCAGCCCCAGCATTTT.

The CDR3 DNA is TGTGCCAGCAGCCTCACACGACGGGTGACGAACACCGGGGAGCTGTTTTTT. Amino acids: CASSLTRRVTNTGELFF. This rearrangement joins TRBV11-2 to TRBJ2-2; no clear D gene. Trimming took 5 bases from V and 0 from J, leaving 16 bases between them. Germline V CDR1 and CDR2: SGHAT, FQNNGV. This CDR3 contains 17 residues.

The J gene is TRBJ1-1, the V gene TRBV2; TRBD1 matches at 7 bases. The ends lost 8 bases at V and 1 base at J; junction bases unmatched: 4. There are 13 residues in the CDR3. Per germline, CDR1 SNHLY and CDR2 FYNNEI. The CDR3 region has the DNA TGTGCCAGCTTGACAGGGACGAACACTGAAGCTTTCTTT. Protein: CASLTGTNTEAFF.

V gene TRBV6-2 or TRBV6-3 combines with J gene TRBJ2-2, with TRBD2 matching over 11 bases. CDR3 length equals 14 residues. CDR1 and CDR2 from the germline V gene are MNHEY and SVGEGT. The trim removed 3 bases at V and 14 bases at J, leaving 8 bases unmatched. The CDR3 region is CASSYGSGRAYLFF. The CDR3 bases are TGTGCCAGCAGTTATGGTAGCGGGAGGGCCTACCTGTTTTTT.

This clonotype turned up a few times. The rearrangement uses TRBV6-2 or TRBV6-3 and TRBJ2-1; 12 bases align to TRBD2. This CDR3 has 15 amino acids. J gave up 5 bases and V 5 bases, and 4 bases lay outside the gene matches. Germline V lookup: CDR1 MNHEY, CDR2 SVGEGT. CDR3 in amino acids: CASSPRTSGNNEQFF. As DNA, the CDR3 is TGTGCCAGCAGTCCACGGACTAGCGGGAACAATGAGCAGTTCTTC.

This clonotype was recorded a few times. The chain carries TRBV14 and TRBJ1-6, with D unclear. Trimming removed 1 base at V and 5 bases at J, with 9 bases between. This CDR3 is built from 15 residues. Germline CDR1 SGHDN, CDR2 FVKESK. The CDR3 DNA is TGTGCCAGCAGCCAAGGACGGAGAGATAATTCACCCCTCCACTTT. The encoded protein is CASSQGRRDNSPLHF.

This clonotype has ten or more counts. This chain joins TRBV27 and TRBJ2-5; 11 nucleotides match TRBD1. CDR3 length: 16 amino acids. After removal of 5 bases from V and 1 base from J, the junction contained 6 bases not matched to a gene. Germline CDR1 MNHEY, CDR2 SMNVEV (reference sequence). CDR3 sequence (DNA): TGTGCCAGCAGTCCGGCCGGGACAGGGGGCCAAGAGACCCAGTACTTC. Encoded protein: CASSPAGTGGQETQYF.

This clonotype was counted at least ten times. CDR3 in DNA: TGTGCCAGCAGCCTCGGACAGGGGGCGCCCGGCTACACCTTC. Protein product: CASSLGQGAPGYTF. The chain joins TRBV7-9 to TRBJ1-2; 11 bases map to TRBD1. From germline, CDR1 is SEHNR and CDR2 FQNEAQ (reference sequence). The CDR3 is 14 residues long. V shed 5 bases and J 8 bases; nucleotides not matched to a gene: 7. Supplemented by reference TRBV7-9 and TRBJ1-2, the full variable domain reads DTGVSQNPRHKITKRGQNVTFRCDPISEHNRLYWYRQTLGQGPEFLTYFQNEAQLEKSRLLSDRFSAERPKGSFSTLEIQRTEQGDSAMYLCASSLGQGAPGYTFGSGTRLTVV.

This clonotype was counted at least ten times. J is TRBJ2-7 and V is TRBV7-2; D uncertain. Looked up from germline, CDR1 is SGHTA and CDR2 is FQGNSA. This CDR3 region has 12 residues. Trimming removed 5 bases from V and 0 bases from J, with 5 bases in between. CDR3 protein: CASSKSSYEQYF. The CDR3 DNA is TGTGCCAGCAGCAAGAGCTCCTACGAGCAGTACTTC.